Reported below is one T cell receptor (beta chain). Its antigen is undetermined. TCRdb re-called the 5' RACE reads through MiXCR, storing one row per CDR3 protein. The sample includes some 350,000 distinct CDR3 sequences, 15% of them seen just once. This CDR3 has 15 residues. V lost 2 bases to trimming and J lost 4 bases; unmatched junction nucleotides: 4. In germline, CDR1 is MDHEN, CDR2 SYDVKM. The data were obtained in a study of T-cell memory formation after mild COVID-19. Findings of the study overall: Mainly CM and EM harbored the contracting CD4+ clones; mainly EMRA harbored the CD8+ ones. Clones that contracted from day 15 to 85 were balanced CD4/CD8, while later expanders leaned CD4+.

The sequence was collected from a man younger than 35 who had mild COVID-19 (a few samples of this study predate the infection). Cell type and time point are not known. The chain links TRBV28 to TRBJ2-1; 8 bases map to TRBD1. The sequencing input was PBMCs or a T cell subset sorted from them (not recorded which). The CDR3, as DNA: TGTGCCAGCAGTTTAAGGGGGACAGGATACAATGAGCAGTTCTTC. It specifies CASSLRGTGYNEQFF.